The 14 T cell receptor beta chains below come from one sample, sequenced in a study of blood T cell repertoires in COVID-19. Some clones are missing from TCRdb's copy, which holds only in-frame ones; the method was immunoSEQ multiplex PCR. The repertoire holds about 220,000 clones, with approximately 80% as singletons. The sequenced sample was peripheral blood. The receptor set was obtained from a human donor in a cohort sampled during active COVID-19.

The chain has TRBV7-8 and TRBJ1-1, with TRBD1 matching over 9 bases. Germline CDR1 reads SGHVS; CDR2 reads FQNEAQ. There are 16 residues in the CDR3. With 5 bases clipped from V and 0 bases from J, the junction kept 7 bases outside the gene matches. The CDR3 sequence is CASSTTGGPMNTEAFF. The CDR3 nucleotides read TGTGCCAGCAGCACAACAGGGGGCCCTATGAACACTGAAGCTTTCTTT.

The chain employs TRBV11-2 and TRBJ1-1, with unresolved D. The CDR3 contains 13 residues. CDR1 SGHAT and CDR2 FQNNGV come from the germline V gene. Between the trimmed V and J ends, which lost 5 bases and 2 bases, there was a span of 9 bases. The CDR3 DNA sequence: TGTGCCAGCAGCGTGACAAGTAACACTGAAGCTTTCTTT. Translation gives CASSVTSNTEAFF. Variable domain in full (rest from reference TRBV11-2 and TRBJ1-1): EAGVAQSPRYKIIEKRQSVAFWCNPISGHATLYWYQQILGQGPKLLIQFQNNGVVDDSQLPKDRFSAERLKGVDSTLKIQPAKLEDSAVYLCASSVTSNTEAFFGQGTRLTVV.

This clone was detected only once. The chain recombines TRBV28 with TRBJ2-5; TRBD2 aligns across 8 bases. Germline CDR1 reads MDHEN; CDR2 reads SYDVKM. The length of the CDR3 is 14 residues. V trimming: 5 bases; J trimming: 4 bases; junction bases outside the gene matches: 6. Here the CDR3 DNA reads TGTGCCAGCAGTCCCGGGGGGGCAGGAGAGACCCAGTACTTC. Its protein product is CASSPGGAGETQYF. The full variable domain, completed using reference TRBV28 and TRBJ2-5, is DVKVTQSSRYLVKRTGEKVFLECVQDMDHENMFWYRQDPGLGLRLIYFSYDVKMKEKGDIPEGYSVSREKKERFSLILESASTNQTSMYLCASSPGGAGETQYFGPGTRLLVL.

The chain uses TRBV4-2 and TRBJ2-2, with 10 bases identical to TRBD2. Unmatched junction bases numbered 15, after V lost 0 bases and J lost 8 bases. The CDR3 consists of 19 residues. Germline V gene sequence: CDR1 LGHNA, CDR2 YNFKEQ. The CDR3 bases are TGTGCCAGCAGCCAAGATTGGCTAGCGGGAGTCTCGGGTTCGGGGGAGCTGTTTTTT. It is translated as CASSQDWLAGVSGSGELFF.

The chain carries TRBV23-1 and TRBJ2-4, with D uncertain. TRBV23-1 is an ORF for which the function is uncertain. This CDR3 comprises 14 residues. Trimming took off 9 bases at V and 1 base at J, with 13 bases between the two ends. CDR3 DNA: TGCGCCAGTCCGATCCTACCCGCCAAAAACATTCAGTACTTC. Amino acid sequence: CASPILPAKNIQYF.

The V and J genes are TRBV19 and TRBJ2-7, with 8 nucleotides matching TRBD2. Losses at the gene ends were 6 bases for V and 4 bases for J; bases not matched to a gene: 17. The CDR3 has 17 amino acids. Germline V lookup: CDR1 LNHDA, CDR2 SQIVND (reference sequence). This CDR3 reads CASSYIGGAKGPYEQYF. The DNA for the CDR3 is TGTGCCAGTAGCTACATCGGGGGGGCGAAGGGACCTTACGAGCAGTACTTC.

The V gene is TRBV28, the J gene TRBJ2-2; D not certain. V shed 3 bases and J shed 1 base, with 6 bases lying between them. CDR3 size: 14 residues. Germline lookup yields CDR1 MDHEN and CDR2 SYDVKM. DNA of the CDR3: TGTGCCAGCAGTTTGAGGCAGAACACCGGGGAGCTGTTTTTT. Amino acid sequence: CASSLRQNTGELFF.

The chain couples TRBV2 to TRBJ1-4; possible D gene TRBD1, 5 bases. The CDR3 consists of 15 residues. The V end was cut by 6 bases, the J end by 8 bases, with 19 bases between. The germline V gene has CDR1 SNHLY and CDR2 FYNNEI. In nucleotides, the CDR3 is TGTGCCAGCAGCCCCGGGGGGGGGTTCTGGGAAAAACTGTTTTTT. This gives the protein CASSPGGGFWEKLFF.

The chain recombines TRBV7-8 with TRBJ1-1; tentative D call: TRBD1 (6 bases). This CDR3 is 16 amino acids long. V was cut by 5 bases and J by 4 bases, with 20 bases left in between. Germline V gene sequence: CDR1 SGHVS, CDR2 FQNEAQ. The CDR3 DNA reads as TGTGCCAGCAGCCCCCTGATAGGGGGGGATACCACTGAAGCTTTCTTT. Translation: CASSPLIGGDTTEAFF.

In this sample, this clone turned up a few times. The chain links TRBV6-6 to TRBJ2-4; possibly TRBD2 for D (5 bases). This CDR3 spans 16 amino acids. Trimming removed 7 bases from V and 1 base from J, with 17 bases in between. Germline V gene lookup returns CDR1 MNHNY and CDR2 SVGAGI (reference sequence). The CDR3 region has the DNA TGTGCCAGCACCGACGGGGAGTCTATGGCCAAAAACATTCAGTACTTC. Translation gives CASTDGESMAKNIQYF.

The rearrangement joins TRBV5-6 to TRBJ1-2, with 9 bases aligning to TRBD1. The CDR3 contains 15 residues. Germline CDR1 SGHDT, CDR2 YYEEEE. After removal of 0 bases from V and 7 bases from J, the junction contained 7 bases not matched to a gene. CDR3 nucleotide sequence: TGTGCCAGCAGCTTGGCCACAGGGGGCATGGGTGGCTACACCTTC. Amino acids: CASSLATGGMGGYTF.

The CDR3 bases are TGTGCCAGCAGCTCCCCTCCCTCCTACGAGCAGTACTTC. Amino acid sequence: CASSSPPSYEQYF. V and J are TRBV11-1 and TRBJ2-7; no reliable D call. Germline CDR1 SGHAT, CDR2 FQDESV (reference sequence). The CDR3 contains 13 residues. The ends were cut back, 4 bases at V and 0 bases at J, with 7 bases in the middle.

The V call is TRBV5-6, the J call TRBJ2-7; 8 nucleotides align to TRBD1. Germline V lookup: CDR1 SGHDT, CDR2 YYEEEE. This CDR3 comprises 16 residues. The junction had 13 bases not matched to a gene; V was cut back by 5 bases and J by 3 bases. The CDR3 sequence is CASSLTPTGDHYEQYF. The DNA of the CDR3 is TGTGCCAGCAGTTTGACCCCGACAGGGGACCACTACGAGCAGTACTTC.

V usage is TRBV27 and J usage is TRBJ1-3; no clear D gene. The CDR3 totals 15 residues. CDR1 is MNHEY, CDR2 SMNVEV, per germline (reference sequence). Trimming cost V 0 bases and J 0 bases, with 6 bases left between them. CDR3 DNA sequence: TGTGCCAGCAGTTTATCCACGAGCTCTGGAAACACCATATATTTT. It codes for CASSLSTSSGNTIYF.